Below, 30 T cell receptor beta chains from the same sample are listed, as sequenced in a study of shared clonotypes between healthy human individuals. The protocol was immunoSEQ multiplex PCR, while the TCRdb copy is restricted to in-frame clones and leaves out a portion. The table lists about 510,000 clones, 90% to 96% of them singletons. The specimen sequenced was naive CD4+ T cells sorted from blood. Subset described: CD45RA+ positively selected. The source of these receptors is a young woman in good health.

The chain is built from TRBV19 and TRBJ2-3; possibly TRBD2 for D (7 bases). The germline V and J ends were trimmed by 5 bases and 4 bases, with 19 bases remaining between them. This CDR3 has 16 amino acids. Germline CDR1 and CDR2: LNHDA and SQIVND (reference sequence). The CDR3 protein is CASSFTGGAGPDTQYF. DNA of the CDR3: TGTGCCAGTAGTTTTACGGGGGGCGCAGGGCCAGATACGCAGTATTTT.

The count of this clone is one. This chain uses TRBV4-1 with TRBJ2-7; 15 nucleotides align to TRBD2. Germline lookup yields CDR1 MGHRA and CDR2 YSYEKL. CDR3 size: 17 residues. With V trimmed by 3 bases and J by 1 base, 4 bases remained unmatched. CDR3 DNA: TGCGCCAGCAGCCATGGGACTAGCGGGAGGAAATCCTACGAGCAGTACTTC. Translation: CASSHGTSGRKSYEQYF.

The V call is TRBV7-9, the J call TRBJ1-1; 7 nucleotides align to TRBD1. The CDR3 covers 14 residues. V dropped 5 bases and J dropped 0; count of bases not matched to a gene: 3. Germline V CDR1 and CDR2: SEHNR, FQNEAQ (reference sequence). The CDR3 region has the DNA TGTGCCAGCAGCAAAGGACAGGTGAACACTGAAGCTTTCTTT. Its translation: CASSKGQVNTEAFF.

The V call is TRBV6-4, the J call TRBJ2-7; TRBD2 matches 11 bases. This CDR3 is built from 15 residues. V lost 3 bases to trimming and J lost 1 base; unmatched junction nucleotides: 2. Germline values: CDR1 MRHNA, CDR2 SNTAGT. In DNA form, the CDR3 reads TGTGCCAGCAGTGAAGGGACTAGCGGATCCTACGAGCAGTACTTC. Its protein is CASSEGTSGSYEQYF.

The chain has TRBV11-3 and TRBJ2-3, with 14 bases fitting TRBD2. Losses at the gene ends were 4 bases for V and 5 bases for J; bases not matched to a gene: 5. Germline V CDR1 and CDR2: SGHNT, YENEEA. The length of the CDR3 is 16 residues. CDR3 sequence: CASSSGLAGEIDTQYF. CDR3 nucleotide sequence: TGTGCCAGCAGCTCGGGACTAGCGGGAGAAATAGATACGCAGTATTTT.

The J gene is TRBJ2-7, the V gene TRBV6-1; D could derive from TRBD1 or TRBD2 (5 bases each). V was pared by 10 bases and J by 4 bases, with 11 bases between. The CDR3 runs to 11 residues. CDR1 MNHNS and CDR2 SASEGT come from the germline V gene. CDR3 loop: CATTGAYEQYF. As DNA, the CDR3 is TGTGCCACCACCGGGGCTTACGAGCAGTACTTC.

The rearrangement links TRBV7-9 to TRBJ2-1, with 14 bases lining up with TRBD2. The germline V gene has CDR1 SEHNR and CDR2 FQNEAQ (reference sequence). After removal of 6 bases from V and 8 bases from J, the junction contained 15 bases not matched to a gene. This CDR3 is 18 amino acids long. CDR3 sequence: CASRETKGTSGRGDEQFF. The CDR3 bases are TGTGCCAGCAGGGAGACGAAAGGGACTAGCGGGAGAGGAGATGAGCAGTTCTTC.

J is TRBJ2-3 and V is TRBV18, with TRBD2 matching 9 bases. V lost 2 bases and J lost 0; bases outside the gene matches: 3. This CDR3 is built from 16 residues. The germline CDR1 and CDR2 sequences are KGHSH and LQKENI. CDR3 residues: CASSPSGLASTDTQYF. DNA for the CDR3: TGTGCCAGCTCACCATCGGGACTAGCTAGCACAGATACGCAGTATTTT. Supplemented by reference TRBV18 and TRBJ2-3, the full variable domain reads NAGVMQNPRHLVRRRGQEARLRCSPMKGHSHVYWYRQLPEEGLKFMVYLQKENIIDESGMPKERFSAEFPKEGPSILRIQQVVRGDSAAYFCASSPSGLASTDTQYFGPGTRLTVL.

The chain uses TRBV7-9 and TRBJ2-2; TRBD2 matches 7 bases. The trim removed 2 bases at V and 6 bases at J, leaving 15 bases unmatched. Germline V gives CDR1 SEHNR, CDR2 FQNEAQ (reference sequence). This CDR3 spans 18 amino acids. CDR3 protein: CASSLTGGLTRIAGELFF. The CDR3 nucleotides are TGTGCCAGCAGCTTAACGGGGGGATTAACCCGGATAGCCGGGGAGCTGTTTTTT.

Of note for this clone: The same CDR3 also results from other DNA sequences found in this sample. This chain connects TRBV28 to TRBJ2-7; tentatively, D is TRBD1 (6 bases). The V gene lost 4 bases and the J gene lost 4 bases, with 8 bases spanning the gap. This CDR3 region has 12 residues. CDR1 is MDHEN, CDR2 SYDVKM, per germline. CDR3 residues: CASSSGVYEQYF. The CDR3 nucleotides read TGTGCCAGCAGTTCAGGGGTTTACGAGCAGTACTTC. The whole variable domain, remainder taken from reference TRBV28 and TRBJ2-7, is DVKVTQSSRYLVKRTGEKVFLECVQDMDHENMFWYRQDPGLGLRLIYFSYDVKMKEKGDIPEGYSVSREKKERFSLILESASTNQTSMYLCASSSGVYEQYFGPGTRLTVT.

The V gene is TRBV7-8, the J gene TRBJ1-1, with D tentatively TRBD1 (5 bases). The ends were cut back, 5 bases at V and 1 base at J, with 14 bases in the middle. The CDR3 covers 15 residues. From germline, CDR1 is SGHVS and CDR2 FQNEAQ. The CDR3 is CASSSTGTANTEAFF. The DNA of the CDR3 is TGTGCCAGCAGCAGTACTGGGACGGCGAACACTGAAGCTTTCTTT.

The J gene is TRBJ2-7, the V gene TRBV15, with TRBD2 matching 9 bases. CDR1 LNHNV and CDR2 YYDKDF come from the germline V gene (reference sequence). The ends lost 1 base at V and 2 bases at J; junction bases unmatched: 9. CDR3 length equals 17 residues. The CDR3 nucleotides are TGTGCCACCAGCAGAGGTGGGGCTAGCGGGGCCACCTACGAGCAGTACTTC. This encodes CATSRGGASGATYEQYF.

The V call is TRBV28, the J call TRBJ2-5; D is possibly TRBD2 (5 bases). Trimming pared 5 bases from V and 3 bases from J, leaving 22 bases between. The CDR3 sequence is 17 residues long. CDR1 is MDHEN, CDR2 SYDVKM, per germline. The CDR3 is CASSRRVYGSREETQYF. In DNA, the CDR3 is TGTGCCAGCAGTCGAAGGGTCTATGGGAGTCGGGAAGAGACCCAGTACTTC.

The rearrangement links TRBV5-5 to TRBJ2-7; 8 positions agree with TRBD2. V lost 3 bases and J lost 0; bases outside the gene matches: 5. The length of the CDR3 is 15 residues. Germline assignment: CDR1 SGHKS and CDR2 YYEKEE (reference sequence). The CDR3 sequence is CASSSPGTSSYEQYF. The CDR3 DNA reads TGTGCCAGCAGCTCTCCCGGGACTAGCTCCTACGAGCAGTACTTC. The entire variable domain, with the rest obtained from reference TRBV5-5 and TRBJ2-7, is as follows: DAGVTQSPTHLIKTRGQQVTLRCSPISGHKSVSWYQQVLGQGPQFIFQYYEKEERGRGNFPDRFSARQFPNYSSELNVNALLLGDSALYLCASSSPGTSSYEQYFGPGTRLTVT.

V and J are TRBV9 and TRBJ2-1; no clear D. Germline V lookup: CDR1 SGDLS, CDR2 YYNGEE. CDR3 size: 17 residues. V lost 0 bases and J lost 2, with 15 bases in between. The CDR3 coding sequence is TGTGCCAGCAGCGTAGGAAGCTTAGTCGGCGCCTACAATGAGCAGTTCTTC. Translation gives CASSVGSLVGAYNEQFF.

This clone was detected once. The chain combines TRBV5-1 with TRBJ2-1; D not certain. Per germline, CDR1 SGHRS and CDR2 YFSETQ. The CDR3 length is 14 residues. V gave up 7 bases and J gave up 0 bases, with 11 bases separating them. The CDR3 here is CASQSESSYNEQFF. The CDR3 DNA follows: TGCGCCAGCCAGAGCGAGAGCTCCTACAATGAGCAGTTCTTC.

J is TRBJ2-5 and V is TRBV6-9; no firm D call. The CDR3 extends over 8 amino acids. Trimming pared 9 bases from V and 4 bases from J, leaving 0 bases between. Germline CDR1 MNHGY, CDR2 SVAAGI. The CDR3 DNA sequence: TGTGCCAGAGAGACCCAGTACTTC. It is translated as CARETQYF.

The chain joins TRBV28 to TRBJ2-7, with D maybe TRBD2 (7 bases). The CDR3 has 14 amino acids. The germline gives CDR1 MDHEN, CDR2 SYDVKM. Trimming stripped 7 bases from V and 7 bases from J, with 20 bases between. CDR3 coding DNA: TGTGCCAGCACCTCCCCGGGCAGGGGAGGGGAGCAGTACTTC. Amino acids: CASTSPGRGGEQYF.

The rearrangement links TRBV6-5 to TRBJ1-5; D is unclear. This CDR3 has 15 amino acids. Trimming took 2 bases from V and 0 from J, leaving 8 bases between them. The V gene's germline CDR1 is MNHEY and CDR2 SVGAGI. CDR3 in amino acids: CASSYADGSNQPQHF. CDR3 bases: TGTGCCAGCAGTTACGCCGACGGTAGCAATCAGCCCCAGCATTTT.

The chain employs TRBV6-6 and TRBJ2-3; 8 bases map to TRBD1. The J segment lost 3 bases and the V segment lost 6 bases, leaving 2 bases of the junction unmatched. The CDR3 extends over 13 amino acids. CDR1 and CDR2 (germline): MNHNY, SVGAGI (reference sequence). The CDR3 spells CASRDRVTDTQYF. The CDR3 DNA reads as TGTGCCAGCAGGGACAGGGTGACAGATACGCAGTATTTT.

V usage is TRBV2 and J usage is TRBJ2-1; 9 bases fit TRBD2. CDR3 size: 14 residues. Germline values: CDR1 SNHLY, CDR2 FYNNEI. The V segment lost 8 bases and the J segment 9 bases; nucleotides outside the gene matches: 11. The CDR3 region is CASFKREAAGEQFF. The CDR3 bases are TGTGCCAGCTTTAAGCGGGAGGCGGCGGGTGAGCAGTTCTTC.

V gene TRBV5-1 combines with J gene TRBJ1-2; 11 positions match TRBD1. Unmatched junction bases numbered 10, after V lost 5 bases and J lost 4 bases. CDR3 length: 16 amino acids. Germline values: CDR1 SGHRS, CDR2 YFSETQ. CDR3 in DNA: TGCGCCAGCAGTTTCGGACAGGGGGCACTAGCCTATGGCTACACCTTC. Translated, it gives CASSFGQGALAYGYTF.

This clone has a single count. The J gene is TRBJ2-3, the V gene TRBV5-6, with 12 bases fitting TRBD2. V was clipped by 4 bases and J by 3 bases; unmatched bases: 9. The CDR3 extends over 17 amino acids. Germline CDR1 is SGHDT and CDR2 is YYEEEE. The CDR3 DNA is TGTGCCAGCAGCAGACTAGCGGGAGCCCTCGTTACAGATACGCAGTATTTT. This gives the protein CASSRLAGALVTDTQYF.

V gene TRBV2 combines with J gene TRBJ2-2, with D possibly matching TRBD1 (6 bases). The CDR3 spans 16 residues. Per germline, CDR1 SNHLY and CDR2 FYNNEI. V lost 6 bases and J 4 bases, leaving 18 bases between the germline ends. CDR3 in DNA: TGTGCCAGCAGCTCACAGGGTCCGATAGGCACCGGGGAGCTGTTTTTT. Amino acids: CASSSQGPIGTGELFF.

V and J are TRBV28 and TRBJ2-4; D not resolved. V gave up 3 bases and J gave up 0 bases, with 9 bases separating them. Germline CDR1 MDHEN, CDR2 SYDVKM. This CDR3 region has 15 residues. CDR3 loop: CASSLTQRAKNIQYF. The CDR3, as DNA: TGTGCCAGCAGTTTGACCCAGAGAGCCAAAAACATTCAGTACTTC.

The gene calls are TRBV6-5 and TRBJ1-5, with D possibly being TRBD1 (5 bases). From germline, CDR1 is MNHEY and CDR2 SVGAGI. V was shortened by 0 bases and J by 1 base, with 10 bases between the two germline ends. CDR3 length equals 16 residues. CDR3 nucleotide sequence: TGTGCCAGCAGTTACTCAGGGGTTTGGAGCAATCAGCCCCAGCATTTT. Protein product: CASSYSGVWSNQPQHF.

V and J are TRBV7-8 and TRBJ2-3; 8 nucleotides agree with TRBD1. Germline CDR1 SGHVS, CDR2 FQNEAQ. The trim removed 0 bases at V and 2 bases at J, leaving 13 bases unmatched. This CDR3 contains 19 residues. CDR3 region: CASSLARTGGQTDTDTQYF. CDR3 nucleotide sequence: TGTGCCAGCAGCTTAGCCCGAACAGGGGGGCAGACGGACACAGATACGCAGTATTTT.

V usage is TRBV28 and J usage is TRBJ2-7; D perhaps matches TRBD1 (5 bases). Per germline, CDR1 MDHEN and CDR2 SYDVKM. The CDR3 sequence is 16 residues long. V was clipped by 1 base and J by 2 bases, with 15 bases between them. CDR3 protein: CASSLSRQLQTYEQYF. The CDR3 DNA reads as TGTGCCAGCAGTTTATCCAGACAGCTGCAGACCTACGAGCAGTACTTC.

J is TRBJ1-5 and V is TRBV7-8, with a tentative D call TRBD1 (5 bases). Germline V gene lookup returns CDR1 SGHVS and CDR2 FQNEAQ. CDR3 length: 15 amino acids. V lost 6 bases, J lost 0 bases, and 12 bases lay in between. CDR3 amino acids: CASSPPTVSNQPQHF. The CDR3 nucleotides are TGTGCCAGCAGTCCGCCGACAGTTAGCAATCAGCCCCAGCATTTT.

The gene calls are TRBV27 and TRBJ1-1; no reliable D call. This CDR3 is 13 amino acids long. Trimming pared 7 bases from V and 3 bases from J, leaving 12 bases between. Per the germline V gene, CDR1 is MNHEY and CDR2 is SMNVEV (reference sequence). The chain's CDR3 is CASTRGLDTEAFF. The CDR3, as DNA: TGTGCCAGCACTAGAGGGTTAGACACTGAAGCTTTCTTT.